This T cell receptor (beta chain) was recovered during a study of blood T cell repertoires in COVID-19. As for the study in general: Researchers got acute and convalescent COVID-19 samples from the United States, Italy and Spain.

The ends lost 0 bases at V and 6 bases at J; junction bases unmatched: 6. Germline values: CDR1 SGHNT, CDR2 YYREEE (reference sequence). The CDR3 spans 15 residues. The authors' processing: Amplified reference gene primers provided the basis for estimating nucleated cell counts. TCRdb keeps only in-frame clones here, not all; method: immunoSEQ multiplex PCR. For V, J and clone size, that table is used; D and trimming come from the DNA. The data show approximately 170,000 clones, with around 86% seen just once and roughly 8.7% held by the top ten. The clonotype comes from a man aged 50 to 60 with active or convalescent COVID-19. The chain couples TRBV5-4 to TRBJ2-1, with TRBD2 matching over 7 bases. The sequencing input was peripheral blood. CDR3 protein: CASSLVGGLVNEQFF. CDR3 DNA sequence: TGTGCCAGCAGCTTGGTTGGTGGACTAGTCAATGAGCAGTTCTTC.